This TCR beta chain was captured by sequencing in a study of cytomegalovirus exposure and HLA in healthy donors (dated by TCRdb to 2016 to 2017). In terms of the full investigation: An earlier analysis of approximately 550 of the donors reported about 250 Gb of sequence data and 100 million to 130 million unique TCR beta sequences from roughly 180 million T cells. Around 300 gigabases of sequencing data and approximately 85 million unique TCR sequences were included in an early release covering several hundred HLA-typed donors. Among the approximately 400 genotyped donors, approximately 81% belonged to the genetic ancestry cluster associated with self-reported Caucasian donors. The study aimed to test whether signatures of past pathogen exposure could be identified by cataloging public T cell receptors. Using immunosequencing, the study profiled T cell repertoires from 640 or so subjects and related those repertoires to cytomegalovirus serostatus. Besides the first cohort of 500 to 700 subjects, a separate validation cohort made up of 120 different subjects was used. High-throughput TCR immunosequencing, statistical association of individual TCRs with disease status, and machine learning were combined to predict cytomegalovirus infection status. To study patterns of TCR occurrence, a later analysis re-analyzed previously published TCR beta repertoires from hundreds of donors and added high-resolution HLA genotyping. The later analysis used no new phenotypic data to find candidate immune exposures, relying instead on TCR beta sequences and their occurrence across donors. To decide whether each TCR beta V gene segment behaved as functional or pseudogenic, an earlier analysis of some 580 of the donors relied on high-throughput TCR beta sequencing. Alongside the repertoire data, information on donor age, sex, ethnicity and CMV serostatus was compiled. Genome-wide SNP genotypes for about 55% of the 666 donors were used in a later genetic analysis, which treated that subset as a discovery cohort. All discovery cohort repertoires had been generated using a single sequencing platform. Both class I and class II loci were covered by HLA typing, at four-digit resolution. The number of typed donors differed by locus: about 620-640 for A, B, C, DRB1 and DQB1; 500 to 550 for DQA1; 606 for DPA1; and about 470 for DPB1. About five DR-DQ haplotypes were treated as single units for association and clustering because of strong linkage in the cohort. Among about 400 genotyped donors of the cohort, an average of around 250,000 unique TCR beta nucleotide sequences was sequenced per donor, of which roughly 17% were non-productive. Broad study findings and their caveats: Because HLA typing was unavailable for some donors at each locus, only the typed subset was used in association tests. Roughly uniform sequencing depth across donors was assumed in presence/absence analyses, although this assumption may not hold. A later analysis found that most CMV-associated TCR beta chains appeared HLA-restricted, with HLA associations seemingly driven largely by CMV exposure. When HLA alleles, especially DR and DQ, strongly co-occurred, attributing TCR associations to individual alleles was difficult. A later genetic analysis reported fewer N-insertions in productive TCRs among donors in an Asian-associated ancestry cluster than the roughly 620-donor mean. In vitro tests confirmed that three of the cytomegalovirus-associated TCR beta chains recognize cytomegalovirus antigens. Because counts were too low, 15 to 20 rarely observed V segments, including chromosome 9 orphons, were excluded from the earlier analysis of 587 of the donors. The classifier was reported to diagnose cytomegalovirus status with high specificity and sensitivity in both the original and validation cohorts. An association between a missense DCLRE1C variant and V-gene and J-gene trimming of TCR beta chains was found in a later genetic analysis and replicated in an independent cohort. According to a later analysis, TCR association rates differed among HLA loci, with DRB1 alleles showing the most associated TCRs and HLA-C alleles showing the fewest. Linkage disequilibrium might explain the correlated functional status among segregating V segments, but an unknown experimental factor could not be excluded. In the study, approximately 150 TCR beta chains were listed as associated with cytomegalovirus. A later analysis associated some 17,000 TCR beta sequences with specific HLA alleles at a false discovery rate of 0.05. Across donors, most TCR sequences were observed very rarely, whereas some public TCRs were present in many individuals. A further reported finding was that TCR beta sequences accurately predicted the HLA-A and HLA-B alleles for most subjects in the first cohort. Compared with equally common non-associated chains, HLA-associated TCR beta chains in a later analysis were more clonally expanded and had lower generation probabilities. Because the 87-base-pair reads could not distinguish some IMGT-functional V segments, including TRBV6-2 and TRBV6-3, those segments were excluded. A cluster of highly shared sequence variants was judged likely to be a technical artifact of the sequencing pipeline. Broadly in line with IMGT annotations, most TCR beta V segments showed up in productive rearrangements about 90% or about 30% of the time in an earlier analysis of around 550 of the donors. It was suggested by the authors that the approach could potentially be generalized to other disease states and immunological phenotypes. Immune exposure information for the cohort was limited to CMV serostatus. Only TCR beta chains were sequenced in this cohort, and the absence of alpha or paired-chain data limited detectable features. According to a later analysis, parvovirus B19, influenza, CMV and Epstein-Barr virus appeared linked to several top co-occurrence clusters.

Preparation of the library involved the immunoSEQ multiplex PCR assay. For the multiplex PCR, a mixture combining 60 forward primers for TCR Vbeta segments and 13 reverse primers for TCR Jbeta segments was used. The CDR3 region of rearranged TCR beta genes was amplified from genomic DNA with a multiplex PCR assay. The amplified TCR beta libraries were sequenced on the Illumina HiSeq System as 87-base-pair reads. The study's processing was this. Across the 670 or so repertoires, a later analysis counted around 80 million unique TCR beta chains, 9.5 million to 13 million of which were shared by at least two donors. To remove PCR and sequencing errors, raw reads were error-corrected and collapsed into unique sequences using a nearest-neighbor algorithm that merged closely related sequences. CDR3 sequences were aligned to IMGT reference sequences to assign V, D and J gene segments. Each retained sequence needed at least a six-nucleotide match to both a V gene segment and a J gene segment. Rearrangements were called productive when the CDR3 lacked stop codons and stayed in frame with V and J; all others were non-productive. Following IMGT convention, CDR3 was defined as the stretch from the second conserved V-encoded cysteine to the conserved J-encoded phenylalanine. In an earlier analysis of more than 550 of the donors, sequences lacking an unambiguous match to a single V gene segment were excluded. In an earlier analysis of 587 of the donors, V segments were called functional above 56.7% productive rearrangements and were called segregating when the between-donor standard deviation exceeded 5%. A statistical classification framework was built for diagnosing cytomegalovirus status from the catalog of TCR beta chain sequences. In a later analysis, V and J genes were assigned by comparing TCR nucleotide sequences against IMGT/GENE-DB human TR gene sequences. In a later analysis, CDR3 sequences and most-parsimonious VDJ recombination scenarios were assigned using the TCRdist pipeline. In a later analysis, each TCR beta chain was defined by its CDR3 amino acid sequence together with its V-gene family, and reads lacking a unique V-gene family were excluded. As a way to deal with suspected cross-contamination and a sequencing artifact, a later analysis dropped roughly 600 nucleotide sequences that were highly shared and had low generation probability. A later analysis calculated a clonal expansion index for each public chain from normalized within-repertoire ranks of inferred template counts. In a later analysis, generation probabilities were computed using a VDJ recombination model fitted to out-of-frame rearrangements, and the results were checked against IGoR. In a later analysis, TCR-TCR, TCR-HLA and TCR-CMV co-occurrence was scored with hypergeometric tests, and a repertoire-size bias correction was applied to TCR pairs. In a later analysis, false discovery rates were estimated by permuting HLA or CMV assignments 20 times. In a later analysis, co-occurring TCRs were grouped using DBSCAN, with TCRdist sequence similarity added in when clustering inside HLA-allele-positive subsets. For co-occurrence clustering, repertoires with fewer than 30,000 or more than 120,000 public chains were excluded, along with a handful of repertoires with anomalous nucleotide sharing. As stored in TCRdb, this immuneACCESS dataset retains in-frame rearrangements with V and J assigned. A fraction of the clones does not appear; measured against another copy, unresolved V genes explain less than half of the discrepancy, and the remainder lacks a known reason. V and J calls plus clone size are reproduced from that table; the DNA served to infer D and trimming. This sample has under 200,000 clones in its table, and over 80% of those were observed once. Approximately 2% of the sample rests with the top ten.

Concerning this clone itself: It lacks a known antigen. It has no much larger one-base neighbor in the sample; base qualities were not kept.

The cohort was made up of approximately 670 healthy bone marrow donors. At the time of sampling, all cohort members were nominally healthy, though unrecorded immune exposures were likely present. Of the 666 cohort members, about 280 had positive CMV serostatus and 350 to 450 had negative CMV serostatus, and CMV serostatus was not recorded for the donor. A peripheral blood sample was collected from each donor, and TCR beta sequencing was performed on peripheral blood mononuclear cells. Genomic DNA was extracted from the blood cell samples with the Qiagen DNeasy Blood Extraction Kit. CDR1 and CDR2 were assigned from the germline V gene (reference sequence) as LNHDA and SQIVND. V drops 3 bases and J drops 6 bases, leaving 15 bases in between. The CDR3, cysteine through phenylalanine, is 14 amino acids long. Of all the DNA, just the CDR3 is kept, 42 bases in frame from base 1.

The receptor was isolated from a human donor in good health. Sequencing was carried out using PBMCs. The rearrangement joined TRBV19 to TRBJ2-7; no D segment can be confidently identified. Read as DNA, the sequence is TGTGCCAGTAGTATCTCTCAGGATCTTGGCGAGCAGTACTTC. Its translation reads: CASSISQDLGEQYF.